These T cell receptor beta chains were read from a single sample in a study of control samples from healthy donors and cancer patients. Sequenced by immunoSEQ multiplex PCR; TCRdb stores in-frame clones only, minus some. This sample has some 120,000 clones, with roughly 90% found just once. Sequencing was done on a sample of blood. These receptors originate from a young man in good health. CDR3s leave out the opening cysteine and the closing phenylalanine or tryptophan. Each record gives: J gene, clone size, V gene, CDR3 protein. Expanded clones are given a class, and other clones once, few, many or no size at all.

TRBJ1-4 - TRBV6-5 ASSYEGAGEKLF
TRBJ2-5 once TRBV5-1 ASSLAGGANQETQY
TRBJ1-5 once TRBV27 ASNTGGGSQPQH
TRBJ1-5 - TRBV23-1 ASSQSTPGVNQPQH
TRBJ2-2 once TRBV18 ASSPLEGRDTGELF
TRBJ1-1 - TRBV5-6 ASSLGVGPRSEAF
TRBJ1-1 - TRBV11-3 ASSDDGVRNEAF
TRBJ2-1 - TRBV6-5 ASGRIRTHNEQF
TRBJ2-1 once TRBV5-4 ASSRDKSSYNEQF
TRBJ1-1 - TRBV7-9 ASSLGQANTEAF
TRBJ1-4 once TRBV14 ASSQDVYGTPNEKLF
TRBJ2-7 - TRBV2 ASQTTSGTYEQY
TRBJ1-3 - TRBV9 ASSVTPDGTSGNTIY
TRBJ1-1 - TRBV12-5 ASGPDRNTEAF
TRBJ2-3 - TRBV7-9 ASSLIAGVGDTQY
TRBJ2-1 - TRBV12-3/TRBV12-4 ASSLSGEQF
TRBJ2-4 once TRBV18 ASSPGAGVAKNIQY
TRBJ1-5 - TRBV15 ATSSGQGFHQPQH
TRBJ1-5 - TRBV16 ASSQGRDRGQPQH
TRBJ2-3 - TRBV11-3 ASSLRQRDTQY
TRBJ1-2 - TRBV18 ASSPVGNYGYT
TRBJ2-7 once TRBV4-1 ASSTHGGANIYEQY
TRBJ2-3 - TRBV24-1 ATSGAAGHPTDTQY
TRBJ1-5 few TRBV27 ASSLQGIGNQPQH
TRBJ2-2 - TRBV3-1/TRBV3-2 ASSQTGLGLTGELF
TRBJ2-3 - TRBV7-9 ASSTGQGTDTQY
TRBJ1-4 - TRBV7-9 ASSLADEKLF
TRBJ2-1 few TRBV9 ASSGFSGGYNEQF
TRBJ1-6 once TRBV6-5 ASSYSREGGSPLH
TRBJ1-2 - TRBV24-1 ATSDDTGLGYT
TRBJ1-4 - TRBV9 ASSAGWGWREGIGEKLF